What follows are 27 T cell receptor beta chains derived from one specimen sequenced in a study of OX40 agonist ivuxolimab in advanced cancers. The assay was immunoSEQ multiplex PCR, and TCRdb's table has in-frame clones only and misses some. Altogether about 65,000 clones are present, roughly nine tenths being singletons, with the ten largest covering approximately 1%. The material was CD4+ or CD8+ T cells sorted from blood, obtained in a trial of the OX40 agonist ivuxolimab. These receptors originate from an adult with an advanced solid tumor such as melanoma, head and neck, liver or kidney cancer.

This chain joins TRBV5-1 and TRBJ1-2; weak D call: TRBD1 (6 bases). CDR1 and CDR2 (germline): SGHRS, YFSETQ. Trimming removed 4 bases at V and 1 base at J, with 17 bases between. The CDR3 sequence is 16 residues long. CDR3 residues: CASSQREGGRNYGYTF. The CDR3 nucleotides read TGCGCCAGCAGCCAAAGGGAGGGGGGCCGTAACTATGGCTACACCTTC.

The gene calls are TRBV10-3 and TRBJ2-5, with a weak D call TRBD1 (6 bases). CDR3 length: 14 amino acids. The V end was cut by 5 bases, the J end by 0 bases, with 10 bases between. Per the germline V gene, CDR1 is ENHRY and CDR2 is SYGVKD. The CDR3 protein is CAISLNRDQETQYF. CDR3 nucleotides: TGTGCCATCAGTCTGAACAGGGACCAAGAGACCCAGTACTTC.

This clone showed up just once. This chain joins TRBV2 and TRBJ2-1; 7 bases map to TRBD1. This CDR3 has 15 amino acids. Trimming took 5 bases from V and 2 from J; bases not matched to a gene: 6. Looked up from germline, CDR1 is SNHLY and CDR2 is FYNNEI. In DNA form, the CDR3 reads TGTGCCAGCAGTCCCGACAGGGCCACCTACAATGAGCAGTTCTTC. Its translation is CASSPDRATYNEQFF.

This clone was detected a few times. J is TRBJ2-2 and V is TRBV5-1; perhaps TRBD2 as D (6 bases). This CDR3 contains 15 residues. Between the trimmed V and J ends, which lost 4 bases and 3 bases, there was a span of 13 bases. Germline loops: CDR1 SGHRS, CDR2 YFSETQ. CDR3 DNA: TGCGCCAGCAGCGAGGTGCGGGGCTACACCGGGGAGCTGTTTTTT. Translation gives CASSEVRGYTGELFF.

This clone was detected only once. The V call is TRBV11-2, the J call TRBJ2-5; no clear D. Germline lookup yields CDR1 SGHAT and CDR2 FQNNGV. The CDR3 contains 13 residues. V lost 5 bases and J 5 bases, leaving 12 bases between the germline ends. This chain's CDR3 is CASSPWVGETQYF. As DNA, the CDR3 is TGTGCCAGCAGCCCGTGGGTGGGTGAGACCCAGTACTTC.

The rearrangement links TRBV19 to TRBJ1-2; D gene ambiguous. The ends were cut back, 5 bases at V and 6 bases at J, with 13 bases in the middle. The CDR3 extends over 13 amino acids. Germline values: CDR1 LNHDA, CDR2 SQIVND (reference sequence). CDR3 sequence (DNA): TGTGCCAGTAGTGCCTTTGAACCAGATGGCTACACCTTC. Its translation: CASSAFEPDGYTF.

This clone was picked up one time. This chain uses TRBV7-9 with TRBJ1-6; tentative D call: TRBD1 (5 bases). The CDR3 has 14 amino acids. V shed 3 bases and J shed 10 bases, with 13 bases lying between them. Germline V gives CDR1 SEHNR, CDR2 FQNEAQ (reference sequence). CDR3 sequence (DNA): TGTGCCAGCAGCTTCTCGGGGGTTGGGTCACCCCTCCACTTT. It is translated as CASSFSGVGSPLHF. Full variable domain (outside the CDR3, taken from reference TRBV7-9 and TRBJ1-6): DTGVSQNPRHKITKRGQNVTFRCDPISEHNRLYWYRQTLGQGPEFLTYFQNEAQLEKSRLLSDRFSAERPKGSFSTLEIQRTEQGDSAMYLCASSFSGVGSPLHFGNGTRLTVT.

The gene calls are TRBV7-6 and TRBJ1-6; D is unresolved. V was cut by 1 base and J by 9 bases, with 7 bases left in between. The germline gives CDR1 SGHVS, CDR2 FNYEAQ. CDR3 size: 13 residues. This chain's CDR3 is CASSLVEGSPLHF. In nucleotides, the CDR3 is TGTGCCAGCAGCTTAGTAGAGGGTTCACCCCTCCACTTT.

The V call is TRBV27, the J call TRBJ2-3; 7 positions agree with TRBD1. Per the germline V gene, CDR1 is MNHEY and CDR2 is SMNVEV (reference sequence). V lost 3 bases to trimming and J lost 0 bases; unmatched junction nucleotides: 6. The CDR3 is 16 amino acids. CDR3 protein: CASSLSVRGSTDTQYF. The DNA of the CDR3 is TGTGCCAGCAGTTTGTCCGTCAGGGGGAGCACAGATACGCAGTATTTT.

CDR3 nucleotides: TGTGCCAGCAGTGTGGGGCTAGCTGAGACCCAGTACTTC. This codes for CASSVGLAETQYF. The chain recombines TRBV6-1 with TRBJ2-5, with D possibly being TRBD1 or TRBD2 (5 bases each). CDR3 size: 13 residues. The germline gives CDR1 MNHNS, CDR2 SASEGT. Trimming shortened V by 4 bases and J by 5 bases, and 11 bases separated the two germline ends.

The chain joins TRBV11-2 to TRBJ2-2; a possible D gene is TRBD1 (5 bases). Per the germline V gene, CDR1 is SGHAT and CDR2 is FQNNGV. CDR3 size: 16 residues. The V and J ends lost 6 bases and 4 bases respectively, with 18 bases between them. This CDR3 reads CASRPIRGSGTGELFF. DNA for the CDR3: TGTGCCAGCAGACCTATTAGGGGATCGGGCACCGGGGAGCTGTTTTTT. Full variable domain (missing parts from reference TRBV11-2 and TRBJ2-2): EAGVAQSPRYKIIEKRQSVAFWCNPISGHATLYWYQQILGQGPKLLIQFQNNGVVDDSQLPKDRFSAERLKGVDSTLKIQPAKLEDSAVYLCASRPIRGSGTGELFFGEGSRLTVL.

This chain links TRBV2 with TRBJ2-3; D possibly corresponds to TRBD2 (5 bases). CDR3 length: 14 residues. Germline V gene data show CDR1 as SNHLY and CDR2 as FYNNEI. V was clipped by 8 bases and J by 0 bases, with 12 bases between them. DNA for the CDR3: TGTGCCAGCGCTTCTGGAGGAAGCACAGATACGCAGTATTTT. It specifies CASASGGSTDTQYF.

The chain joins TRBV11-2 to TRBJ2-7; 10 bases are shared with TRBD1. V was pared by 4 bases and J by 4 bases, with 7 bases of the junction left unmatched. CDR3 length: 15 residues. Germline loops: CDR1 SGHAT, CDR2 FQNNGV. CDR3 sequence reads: CASSSGQGKGYEQYF. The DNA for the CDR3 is TGTGCCAGCAGCTCGGGACAGGGGAAAGGATACGAGCAGTACTTC.

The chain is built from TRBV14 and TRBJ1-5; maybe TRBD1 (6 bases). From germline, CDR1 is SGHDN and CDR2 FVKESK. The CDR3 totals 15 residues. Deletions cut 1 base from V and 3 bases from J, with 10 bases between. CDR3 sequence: CASSQGRGYNQPQHF. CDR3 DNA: TGTGCCAGCAGCCAAGGAAGGGGGTACAATCAGCCCCAGCATTTT.

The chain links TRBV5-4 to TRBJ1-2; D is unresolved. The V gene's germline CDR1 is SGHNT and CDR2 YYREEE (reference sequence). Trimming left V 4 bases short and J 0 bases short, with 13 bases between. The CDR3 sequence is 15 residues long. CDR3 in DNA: TGTGCCAGCAGCCCAGGCAGCCCTACTAACTATGGCTACACCTTC. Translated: CASSPGSPTNYGYTF.

Here the CDR3 DNA reads TGTGCCAGCAGCTCGACTAGCTCAGATACGCAGTATTTT. It encodes CASSSTSSDTQYF. This chain connects TRBV7-2 to TRBJ2-3, with TRBD2 identical over 7 bases. J gave up 4 bases and V 4 bases, and 2 bases lay outside the gene matches. CDR1 SGHTA and CDR2 FQGNSA come from the germline V gene. This CDR3 contains 13 residues.

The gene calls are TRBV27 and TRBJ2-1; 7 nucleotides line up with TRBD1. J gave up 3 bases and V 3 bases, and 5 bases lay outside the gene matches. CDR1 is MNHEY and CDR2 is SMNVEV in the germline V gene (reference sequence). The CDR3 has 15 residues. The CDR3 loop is CASSLSRDSYNEQFF. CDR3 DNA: TGTGCCAGCAGTTTGTCCCGGGACAGCTACAATGAGCAGTTCTTC.

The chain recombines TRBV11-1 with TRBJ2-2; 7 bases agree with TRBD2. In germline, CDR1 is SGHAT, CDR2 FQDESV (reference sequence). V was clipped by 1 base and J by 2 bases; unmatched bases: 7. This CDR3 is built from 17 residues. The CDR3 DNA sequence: TGTGCCAGCAGCTTAGTTGCGGGGGTCGCAAACACCGGGGAGCTGTTTTTT. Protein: CASSLVAGVANTGELFF.

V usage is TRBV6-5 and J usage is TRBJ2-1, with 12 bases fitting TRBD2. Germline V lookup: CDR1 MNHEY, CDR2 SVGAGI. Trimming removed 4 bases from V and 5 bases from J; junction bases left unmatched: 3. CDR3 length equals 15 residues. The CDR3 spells CASSSLAGGNNEQFF. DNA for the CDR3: TGTGCCAGCAGTTCACTAGCGGGGGGAAACAATGAGCAGTTCTTC.

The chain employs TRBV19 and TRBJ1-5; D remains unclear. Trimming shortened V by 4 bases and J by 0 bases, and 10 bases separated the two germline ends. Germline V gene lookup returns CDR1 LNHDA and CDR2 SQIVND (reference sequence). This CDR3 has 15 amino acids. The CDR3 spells CASSREQYSNQPQHF. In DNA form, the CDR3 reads TGTGCCAGTAGTAGAGAGCAGTATAGCAATCAGCCCCAGCATTTT. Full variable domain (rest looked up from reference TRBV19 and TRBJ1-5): DGGITQSPKYLFRKEGQNVTLSCEQNLNHDAMYWYRQDPGQGLRLIYYSQIVNDFQKGDIAEGYSVSREKKESFPLTVTSAQKNPTAFYLCASSREQYSNQPQHFGDGTRLSIL.

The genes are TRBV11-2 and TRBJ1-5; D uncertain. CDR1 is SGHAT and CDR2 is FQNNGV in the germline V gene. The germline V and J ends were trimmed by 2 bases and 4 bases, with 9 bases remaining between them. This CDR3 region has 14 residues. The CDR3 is CASSLFGQNQPQHF. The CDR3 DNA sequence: TGTGCCAGCAGCTTATTTGGGCAGAATCAGCCCCAGCATTTT.

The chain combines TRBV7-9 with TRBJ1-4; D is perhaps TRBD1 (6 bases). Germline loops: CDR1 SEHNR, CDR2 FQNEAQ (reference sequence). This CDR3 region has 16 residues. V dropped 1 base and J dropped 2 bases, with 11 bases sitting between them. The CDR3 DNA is TGTGCCAGCAGCTTAGGGGTTGGGGGCACTAATGAAAAACTGTTTTTT. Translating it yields CASSLGVGGTNEKLFF.

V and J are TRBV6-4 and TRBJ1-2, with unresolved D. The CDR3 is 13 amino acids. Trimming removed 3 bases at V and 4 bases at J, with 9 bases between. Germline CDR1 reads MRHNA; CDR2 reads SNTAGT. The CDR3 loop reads CASSEDGLYGYTF. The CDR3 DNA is TGTGCCAGCAGTGAAGACGGCCTCTATGGCTACACCTTC.

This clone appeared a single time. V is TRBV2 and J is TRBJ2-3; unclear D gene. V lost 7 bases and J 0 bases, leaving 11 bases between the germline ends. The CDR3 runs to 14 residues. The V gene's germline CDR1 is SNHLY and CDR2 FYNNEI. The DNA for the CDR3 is TGTGCCAGCAATAAAGGACCCAGCACAGATACGCAGTATTTT. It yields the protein CASNKGPSTDTQYF.

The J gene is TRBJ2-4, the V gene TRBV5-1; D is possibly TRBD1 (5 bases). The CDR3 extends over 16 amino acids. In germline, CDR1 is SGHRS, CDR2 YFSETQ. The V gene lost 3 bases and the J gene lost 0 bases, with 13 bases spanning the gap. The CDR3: CASSSTSTVAKNIQYF. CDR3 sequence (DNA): TGCGCCAGCAGCTCAACCTCGACAGTAGCCAAAAACATTCAGTACTTC.

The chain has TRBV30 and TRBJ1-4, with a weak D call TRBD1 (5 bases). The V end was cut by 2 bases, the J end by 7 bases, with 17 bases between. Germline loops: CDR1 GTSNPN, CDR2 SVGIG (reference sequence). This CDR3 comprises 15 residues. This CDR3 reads CAWSKDRGRREKLFF. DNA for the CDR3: TGTGCCTGGAGTAAGGATCGGGGCAGGCGTGAAAAACTGTTTTTT.

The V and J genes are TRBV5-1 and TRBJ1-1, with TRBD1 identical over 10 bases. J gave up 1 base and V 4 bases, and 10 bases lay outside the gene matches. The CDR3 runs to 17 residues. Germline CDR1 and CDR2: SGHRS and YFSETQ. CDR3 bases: TGCGCCAGCAGCAAGGACAGGGGGAGAGTCGGGAACACTGAAGCTTTCTTT. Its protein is CASSKDRGRVGNTEAFF.